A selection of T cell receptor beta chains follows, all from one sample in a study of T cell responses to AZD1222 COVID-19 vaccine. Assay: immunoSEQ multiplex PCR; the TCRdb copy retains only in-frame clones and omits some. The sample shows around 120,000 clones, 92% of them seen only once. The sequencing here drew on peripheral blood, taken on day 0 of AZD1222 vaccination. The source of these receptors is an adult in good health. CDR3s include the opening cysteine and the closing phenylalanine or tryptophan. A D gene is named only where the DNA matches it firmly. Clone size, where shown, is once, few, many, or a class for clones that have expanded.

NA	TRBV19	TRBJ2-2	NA	TGTGCCAGTAGTAAGGGCAGGGAGCGCGGGGAGCTGTTTTTT	CASSKGRERGELFF
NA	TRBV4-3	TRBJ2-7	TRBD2	TGCGCCAGCAGCCAAGAGGGGAGCGGGAGTTACTACGAGCAGTACTTC	CASSQEGSGSYYEQYF
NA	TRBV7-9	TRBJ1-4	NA	TGTGCCAGCAGCAAACTCGACAGAACTAATGAAAAACTGTTTTTT	CASSKLDRTNEKLFF
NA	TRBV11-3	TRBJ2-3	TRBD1	TGTGCCAGCAGCTTAGCCCGTTGGGGGACAGCTAAATTCACAGATACGCAGTATTTT	CASSLARWGTAKFTDTQYF
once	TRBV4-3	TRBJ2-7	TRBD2	TGCGCCAGCAGCCTGGGGGGGAGGGAGCAGTACTTC	CASSLGGREQYF
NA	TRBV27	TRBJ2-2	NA	TGTGCCAGCAGTCCCCTGGGGACCGGGGAGCTGTTTTTT	CASSPLGTGELFF
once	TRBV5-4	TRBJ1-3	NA	TGTGCCAGCACAAATCGGGCTGGAAACACCATATATTTT	CASTNRAGNTIYF
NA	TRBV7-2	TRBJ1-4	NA	TGTGCCAGCAGCTACACCTCACAGGGTGGAAAACTGTTTTTT	CASSYTSQGGKLFF
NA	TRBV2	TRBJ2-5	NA	TGTGCCAGCAGTGAAGCGTGGGAGACCCAGTACTTC	CASSEAWETQYF
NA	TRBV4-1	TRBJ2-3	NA	TGCGCCAGCAGCCGCGTAGACGCAGATACGCAGTATTTT	CASSRVDADTQYF
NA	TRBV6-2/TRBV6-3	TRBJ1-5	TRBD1	TGTGCCAGCAGTTCGGACAGGGAGGCTCAGCCCCAGCATTTT	CASSSDREAQPQHF
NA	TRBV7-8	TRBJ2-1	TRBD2	TGTGCCAGCAGCATAACTAGCGGGGCCTTTCCATCCTACAATGAGCAGTTCTTC	CASSITSGAFPSYNEQFF
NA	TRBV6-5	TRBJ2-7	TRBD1	TGTGCCAGCAGCGCCGGGACAGGGTCCTACGAGCAGTACTTC	CASSAGTGSYEQYF
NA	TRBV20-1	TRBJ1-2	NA	TGCAGTGCTCCCGACAGAGATGGCTACACCTTC	CSAPDRDGYTF
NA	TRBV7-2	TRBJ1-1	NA	TGTGCCAGCAGCCTCGGAGCTTTCTTT	CASSLGAFF
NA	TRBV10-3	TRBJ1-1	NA	TGTGCCAGCGAGGGTCAGGAGCCGAACACTGAAGCTTTCTTT	CASEGQEPNTEAFF
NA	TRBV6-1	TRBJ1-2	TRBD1	TGTGCCAGCAGTGGCTTTTGGGGACAGGGGGCAAAAGGCTACACCTTC	CASSGFWGQGAKGYTF
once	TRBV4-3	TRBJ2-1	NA	TGCGCCAGCAGCCAAGATTCGCAGCAAGGCTCCTACAATGAGCAGTTCTTC	CASSQDSQQGSYNEQFF
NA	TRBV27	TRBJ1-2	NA	TGTGCCAGCAGCCGACAGGCCCCAGCTAACTATGGCTACACCTTC	CASSRQAPANYGYTF
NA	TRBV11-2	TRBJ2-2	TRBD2	TGTGCCAGCAGCTCTAGAACGGGACTAGCGGGGGGAAAGGCCGGGGAGCTGTTTTTT	CASSSRTGLAGGKAGELFF
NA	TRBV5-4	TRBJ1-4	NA	TGTGCCAGCAGCACACGGGTGGGGGGCCTTAATGAAAAACTGTTTTTT	CASSTRVGGLNEKLFF
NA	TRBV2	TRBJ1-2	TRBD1	TGTGCCAGCAGAATCGGGACAGGGGTCGGCAACTATGGCTACACCTTC	CASRIGTGVGNYGYTF
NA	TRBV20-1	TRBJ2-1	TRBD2	TGCGCTAGCGGGAGTTTCAATGAGCAGTTCTTC	CASGSFNEQFF
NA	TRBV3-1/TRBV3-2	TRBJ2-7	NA	TGTGCCAGCAGCCATACTAAAGGACTGCACGAGCAGTACTTC	CASSHTKGLHEQYF
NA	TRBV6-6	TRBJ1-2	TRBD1	TGTGCCAGCAGCCAGACAGGGGGCGAAGGCTACACCTTC	CASSQTGGEGYTF
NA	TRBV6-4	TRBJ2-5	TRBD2	TGTGCCAGCAGTCGAACTAGCGGGCTAAAAGAGACCCAGTACTTC	CASSRTSGLKETQYF
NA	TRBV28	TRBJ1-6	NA	TGTGCCAGCAGTTTATTCAGGTCACCCCTCCACTTT	CASSLFRSPLHF
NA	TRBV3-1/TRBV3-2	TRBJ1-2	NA	TGTGCCAGCAGCGTCTTCGAGGGGAGCTATGGCTACACCTTC	CASSVFEGSYGYTF
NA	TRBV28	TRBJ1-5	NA	TGTGCCACAGGGACACGACCTAGCAATCAGCCCCAGCATTTT	CATGTRPSNQPQHF
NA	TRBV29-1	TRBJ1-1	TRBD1	TGCAGCGTAGGGACAGGGGGCTTGGCTTTCTTT	CSVGTGGLAFF
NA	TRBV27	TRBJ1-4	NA	TGTGCCAGCAGTTTATCGACGGACAGACTTAATGAAAAACTGTTTTTT	CASSLSTDRLNEKLFF